The 27 T cell receptor beta chains in this list originate from one sample, sequenced in a study of circulating and synovial CD4+ cells in juvenile arthritis (dated by TCRdb to 2013 to 2014). The protocol used for the library was the immunoSEQ multiplex PCR assay. Not all clones reach the TCRdb copy of this immuneACCESS table, which keeps in-frame sequences only. Checked studies attribute under half of the gap to unresolved V genes and leave the rest unexplained. Across this sample there are about 30,000 clones, with approximately 92% seen only once. In total, the top ten clones hold around 2.8% of the sample. What was sequenced was CD4+ T cells from blood. The source is a human donor with juvenile idiopathic arthritis.

The rearrangement links TRBV11-3 to TRBJ2-7; 9 nucleotides match TRBD1. The germline CDR1 and CDR2 sequences are SGHNT and YENEEA. The CDR3 has 15 amino acids. The ends lost 5 bases at V and 4 bases at J; junction bases unmatched: 9. The CDR3 region is CASSPRGDREYEQYF. Written as DNA, the CDR3 is TGTGCCAGCAGCCCGAGGGGGGACAGGGAGTACGAGCAGTACTTC.

The gene calls are TRBV14 and TRBJ2-5, with D perhaps TRBD2 (6 bases). Germline V gene data show CDR1 as SGHDN and CDR2 as FVKESK. CDR3 length: 13 residues. V lost 1 base and J 5 bases, leaving 8 bases between the germline ends. CDR3: CASSQVRGETQYF. The CDR3 DNA reads as TGTGCCAGCAGCCAAGTCCGGGGGGAGACCCAGTACTTC. The full variable domain, with the rest looked up from reference TRBV14 and TRBJ2-5, is EAGVTQFPSHSVIEKGQTVTLRCDPISGHDNLYWYRRVMGKEIKFLLHFVKESKQDESGMPNNRFLAERTGGTYSTLKVQPAELEDSGVYFCASSQVRGETQYFGPGTRLLVL.

The V and J genes are TRBV5-6 and TRBJ1-2; D ambiguous. Trimming removed 4 bases at V and 8 bases at J, with 15 bases between. Germline CDR1 and CDR2: SGHDT and YYEEEE. CDR3 length equals 13 residues. CDR3 sequence: CASSLGTAEGYTF. The CDR3 DNA is TGTGCCAGCAGCCTTGGAACGGCGGAGGGCTACACCTTC.

V and J are TRBV7-2 and TRBJ2-1, with TRBD2 matching over 14 bases. Germline assignment: CDR1 SGHTA and CDR2 FQGNSA. The CDR3 loop spans 15 amino acids. The junction had 7 bases not matched to a gene; V was cut back by 3 bases and J by 12 bases. The CDR3 region is CASSFIGLAGGGQFF. The CDR3 DNA reads TGTGCCAGCAGCTTTATAGGACTAGCGGGAGGCGGGCAGTTCTTC.

The gene calls are TRBV7-2 and TRBJ2-2; the match to TRBD2 covers 10 bases. The CDR3 spans 18 residues. Per the germline V gene, CDR1 is SGHTA and CDR2 is FQGNSA. The J segment lost 9 bases and the V segment lost 1 base, leaving 14 bases of the junction unmatched. The CDR3 sequence: CASSLGLASGRIGRELFF. The CDR3 nucleotides read TGTGCCAGCAGCTTAGGATTGGCTAGCGGGAGAATCGGTCGGGAGCTGTTTTTT.

The sample holds one count of this clone. The chain joins TRBV30 to TRBJ1-5; a weak D match, TRBD1 (5 bases). The CDR3 has 13 residues. Deletions cut 2 bases from V and 1 base from J, with 6 bases between. The germline V gene encodes CDR1 GTSNPN and CDR2 SVGIG (reference sequence). The CDR3 is CAWSRGSNQPQHF. CDR3 DNA: TGTGCCTGGAGTAGGGGAAGCAATCAGCCCCAGCATTTT.

CDR3 in DNA: TGTGCCAGCAGCTCGATCGATGGGGCACCCCAGCATTTT. It codes for CASSSIDGAPQHF. The chain carries TRBV7-6 and TRBJ1-5; TRBD1 might be the D (5 bases). In germline, CDR1 is SGHVS, CDR2 FNYEAQ. The CDR3 has 13 amino acids. V was cut by 4 bases and J by 10 bases, with 14 bases left in between.

The V gene is TRBV7-2, the J gene TRBJ2-7; D may be TRBD2 (6 bases). Germline lookup yields CDR1 SGHTA and CDR2 FQGNSA. Trimming removed 6 bases from V and 3 bases from J, with 15 bases in between. The CDR3 runs to 14 residues. This CDR3 is CASSPRRGFYEQYF. CDR3 DNA sequence: TGTGCCAGCAGTCCCAGGAGGGGATTCTACGAGCAGTACTTC. The full variable domain, with the rest looked up from reference TRBV7-2 and TRBJ2-7, is GAGVSQSPSNKVTEKGKDVELRCDPISGHTALYWYRQSLGQGLEFLIYFQGNSAPDKSGLPSDRFSAERTGGSVSTLTIQRTQQEDSAVYLCASSPRRGFYEQYFGPGTRLTVT.

The chain joins TRBV7-3 to TRBJ1-2; D not certain. The CDR3 length is 13 residues. Trimming shortened V by 1 base and J by 2 bases, and 5 bases separated the two germline ends. Germline V gene lookup returns CDR1 SGHTA and CDR2 FQGTGA. CDR3 coding DNA: TGTGCCAGCAGCTTAATTCTGAACTATGGCTACACCTTC. Residues: CASSLILNYGYTF.

This chain connects TRBV9 to TRBJ1-2; D perhaps matches TRBD1 (5 bases). V was cut by 5 bases and J by 10 bases, with 15 bases left in between. Germline loops: CDR1 SGDLS, CDR2 YYNGEE. This CDR3 contains 12 residues. CDR3 in amino acids: CASRSTGGSYTF. The CDR3 bases are TGTGCCAGCAGATCCACAGGCGGCTCCTACACCTTC.

This sequence joins TRBV18 and TRBJ1-1, with 9 bases identical to TRBD1. V dropped 6 bases and J dropped 7; count of bases not matched to a gene: 3. CDR1 and CDR2 (germline): KGHSH, LQKENI. The CDR3 runs to 12 residues. The chain's CDR3 is CASSTDRGEAFF. As DNA, the CDR3 is TGTGCCAGCTCCACGGACAGGGGTGAAGCTTTCTTT.

The genes are TRBV25-1 and TRBJ2-3; 7 positions agree with TRBD1. Germline V lookup: CDR1 MGHDK, CDR2 SYGVNS. The CDR3 runs 13 residues. J lost 2 bases, V lost 7 bases, and 3 bases had no gene match. CDR3 sequence (DNA): TGTGCCAGCACGGGACAGAACACAGATACGCAGTATTTT. Translating gives CASTGQNTDTQYF.

The rearrangement links TRBV18 to TRBJ2-3; D is possibly TRBD1 (6 bases). Trimming removed 5 bases at V and 0 bases at J, with 12 bases between. This CDR3 is 15 amino acids long. Germline-derived CDR1 and CDR2 are KGHSH and LQKENI. The CDR3 spells CASSTGTISTDTQYF. CDR3 nucleotide sequence: TGTGCCAGCTCAACCGGGACAATAAGCACAGATACGCAGTATTTT.

The DNA of the CDR3 is TGTGCCAGCAGTGTCCGGGGGTGGAACACTGAAGCTTTCTTT. It translates to CASSVRGWNTEAFF. The rearrangement uses TRBV27 and TRBJ1-1; weak D call: TRBD1 (5 bases). CDR3 size: 14 residues. Trimming cost V 5 bases and J 1 base, with 11 bases left between them. Germline values: CDR1 MNHEY, CDR2 SMNVEV (reference sequence).

This clone was counted once. J is TRBJ2-4 and V is TRBV5-1; TRBD2 is a possible D gene (5 bases). V was cut by 3 bases and J by 10 bases, with 20 bases left in between. Germline assignment: CDR1 SGHRS and CDR2 YFSETQ. This CDR3 has 15 residues. Here the CDR3 DNA reads TGCGCCAGCAGCTCTGGCGGGCAGCGCGAACTTATTCAGTACTTC. It is translated as CASSSGGQRELIQYF.

The chain has TRBV5-1 and TRBJ2-3; 7 bases fit TRBD1. This CDR3 comprises 14 residues. V was pared by 4 bases and J by 3 bases, with 5 bases of the junction left unmatched. From germline, CDR1 is SGHRS and CDR2 YFSETQ. The CDR3 sequence is CASSPDRRTDTQYF. DNA of the CDR3: TGCGCCAGCAGCCCGGACAGGAGAACAGATACGCAGTATTTT.

CDR3 residues: CASSKTESGNTIYF. The CDR3 DNA reads as TGTGCCAGCAGCAAGACAGAATCGGGAAACACCATATATTTT. This chain links TRBV2 with TRBJ1-3; tentatively, D is TRBD1 (5 bases). The CDR3 is 14 residues long. Germline V lookup: CDR1 SNHLY, CDR2 FYNNEI. V lost 6 bases, J lost 4 bases, and 13 bases lay in between.

The chain joins TRBV6-4 to TRBJ1-2; the match to TRBD1 covers 10 bases. The CDR3 loop spans 17 amino acids. The J segment lost 4 bases and the V segment lost 6 bases, leaving 14 bases of the junction unmatched. Germline CDR1 is MRHNA and CDR2 is SNTAGT. The CDR3 DNA follows: TGTGCCAGCAGCTACAGTGTGGGGACAGGGGATATCTATGGCTACACCTTC. Its protein is CASSYSVGTGDIYGYTF.

CDR3 DNA: TGTGCCACCAGCAGAGTCCGCCTAGCGAACACCGGGGAGCTGTTTTTT. This gives the protein CATSRVRLANTGELFF. The chain employs TRBV15 and TRBJ2-2; no definite D call. The germline V and J ends were trimmed by 1 base and 0 bases, with 9 bases remaining between them. Looked up from germline, CDR1 is LNHNV and CDR2 is YYDKDF (reference sequence). The CDR3 runs 16 residues.

A remark on this clone: The junction and the germline gene differ at one end; a read error may be behind it. This CDR3 is also generated by other DNA sequences in the sample. CDR3 amino acids: CASSEALTGLNQPQHF. CDR3 in DNA: TGCGCCAGCAGTGAAGCACTGACAGGGTTAAATCAGCCCCAGCATTTT. This chain joins TRBV2 and TRBJ1-5; 7 positions agree with TRBD1. The CDR3 covers 16 residues. CDR1 SNHLY and CDR2 FYNNEI come from the germline V gene.

The chain uses TRBV11-2 and TRBJ2-2, with D maybe TRBD1 (5 bases). The germline V gene encodes CDR1 SGHAT and CDR2 FQNNGV. The V and J ends lost 7 bases and 2 bases respectively, with 14 bases between them. The CDR3 contains 15 residues. CDR3 DNA sequence: TGTGCCAGCACCTTTGCGGACACTAACACCGGGGAGCTGTTTTTT. Amino acids: CASTFADTNTGELFF.

The chain is built from TRBV9 and TRBJ2-7, with D possibly matching TRBD2 (6 bases). The CDR3 consists of 20 residues. Trimming removed 0 bases at V and 1 base at J, with 26 bases between. The germline CDR1 and CDR2 sequences are SGDLS and YYNGEE. The CDR3 bases are TGTGCCAGCAGCGTAGTTTGGGGGGTGGGTGTCGACGCGCATTCCTACGAGCAGTACTTC. Translated: CASSVVWGVGVDAHSYEQYF. The complete variable domain, with remaining parts taken from reference TRBV9 and TRBJ2-7, reads DSGVTQTPKHLITATGQRVTLRCSPRSGDLSVYWYQQSLDQGLQFLIQYYNGEERAKGNILERFSAQQFPDLHSELNLSSLELGDSALYFCASSVVWGVGVDAHSYEQYFGPGTRLTVT.

The chain is built from TRBV6-6 and TRBJ1-2; a possible D gene is TRBD1 (5 bases). V was shortened by 4 bases and J by 5 bases, with 17 bases between the two germline ends. Germline CDR1 reads MNHNY; CDR2 reads SVGAGI (reference sequence). This CDR3 comprises 15 residues. CDR3 nucleotide sequence: TGTGCCAGCAGTTCCTGGGATCGGGGGGGGTATGGCTACACCTTC. This sequence encodes CASSSWDRGGYGYTF.

This clone was picked up a small number of times. V gene TRBV5-6 combines with J gene TRBJ1-3; D is perhaps TRBD1 (5 bases). Germline loops: CDR1 SGHDT, CDR2 YYEEEE. V was pared by 4 bases and J by 0 bases, with 14 bases between. The CDR3 is made up of 16 amino acids. Here the CDR3 DNA reads TGTGCCAGCAGCCAGGGATTTTCCTTCTCTGGAAACACCATATATTTT. This gives the protein CASSQGFSFSGNTIYF.

This clone was seen a handful of times. The chain joins TRBV30 to TRBJ2-7; TRBD1 agrees at 8 bases. The germline V gene has CDR1 GTSNPN and CDR2 SVGIG (reference sequence). Losses at the gene ends were 3 bases for V and 4 bases for J; bases not matched to a gene: 17. The CDR3 length is 17 residues. CDR3 DNA sequence: TGTGCCTGGAGCCCTTTTGCCCCGGGACAGGTCTCTTACGAGCAGTACTTC. This gives the protein CAWSPFAPGQVSYEQYF.

The chain has TRBV28 and TRBJ1-3; D may be TRBD1 (5 bases). V lost 4 bases and J lost 4, with 20 bases in between. Germline V CDR1 and CDR2: MDHEN, SYDVKM. The CDR3 totals 17 residues. The CDR3 sequence: CASSSGSARRLGNTIYF. DNA of the CDR3: TGTGCCAGCAGTTCAGGGTCCGCCCGGCGCCTAGGAAACACCATATATTTT. Full variable domain (rest looked up from reference TRBV28 and TRBJ1-3): DVKVTQSSRYLVKRTGEKVFLECVQDMDHENMFWYRQDPGLGLRLIYFSYDVKMKEKGDIPEGYSVSREKKERFSLILESASTNQTSMYLCASSSGSARRLGNTIYFGEGSWLTVV.

This clone showed up just once. The chain is built from TRBV18 and TRBJ2-3; TRBD2 agrees at 11 bases. V shed 5 bases and J 6 bases; nucleotides not matched to a gene: 7. This CDR3 is 15 amino acids long. Looked up from germline, CDR1 is KGHSH and CDR2 is LQKENI. The CDR3 loop reads CASSKVAGGPDTQYF. CDR3 DNA: TGTGCCAGCTCAAAAGTAGCGGGAGGGCCCGATACGCAGTATTTT. The variable domain in full, with the rest retrieved from reference TRBV18 and TRBJ2-3, is NAGVMQNPRHLVRRRGQEARLRCSPMKGHSHVYWYRQLPEEGLKFMVYLQKENIIDESGMPKERFSAEFPKEGPSILRIQQVVRGDSAAYFCASSKVAGGPDTQYFGPGTRLTVL.